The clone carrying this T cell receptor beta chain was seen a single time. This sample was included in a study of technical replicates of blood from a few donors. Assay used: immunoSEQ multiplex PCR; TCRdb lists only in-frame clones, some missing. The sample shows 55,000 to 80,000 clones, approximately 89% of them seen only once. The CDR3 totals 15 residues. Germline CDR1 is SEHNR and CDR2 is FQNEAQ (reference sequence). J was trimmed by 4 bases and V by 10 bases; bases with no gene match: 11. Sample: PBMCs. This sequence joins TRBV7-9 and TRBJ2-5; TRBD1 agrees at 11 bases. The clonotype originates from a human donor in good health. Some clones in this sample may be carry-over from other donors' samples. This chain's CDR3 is CAITLPGTGGETQYF. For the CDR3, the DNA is TGTGCCATCACACTCCCCGGGACAGGGGGAGAGACCCAGTACTTC.